The 19 T cell receptor beta chains presented below share a single source sample, sequenced in a study of blood T cell repertoires in COVID-19. Assay: immunoSEQ multiplex PCR; the TCRdb copy retains only in-frame clones and omits some. The data hold some 200,000 clones, with around nine tenths observed a single time. Sequencing was performed on PBMCs or T cells enriched from blood (not recorded which). These receptors were collected from a man under 40 in a cohort exposed to, infected with or recovered from COVID-19 (not recorded which).

The genes are TRBV28 and TRBJ2-2; perhaps TRBD2 as D (5 bases). CDR1 and CDR2 from the germline V gene are MDHEN and SYDVKM. Deletions cut 6 bases from V and 3 bases from J, with 8 bases between. The CDR3 covers 13 residues. The CDR3: CASRNGDTGELFF. CDR3 coding DNA: TGTGCCAGCAGGAACGGGGACACCGGGGAGCTGTTTTTT. Supplemented by reference TRBV28 and TRBJ2-2, the full variable domain reads DVKVTQSSRYLVKRTGEKVFLECVQDMDHENMFWYRQDPGLGLRLIYFSYDVKMKEKGDIPEGYSVSREKKERFSLILESASTNQTSMYLCASRNGDTGELFFGEGSRLTVL.

This clone turned up a few times. This chain connects TRBV28 to TRBJ2-7, with 11 bases fitting TRBD1. CDR1 and CDR2 (germline): MDHEN, SYDVKM. This CDR3 is built from 14 residues. V lost 4 bases to trimming and J lost 5 bases; unmatched junction nucleotides: 4. CDR3 amino acids: CASSSGQGDHEQYF. The CDR3 DNA is TGTGCCAGCAGTTCGGGACAGGGGGACCACGAGCAGTACTTC. The variable domain in full, completed from reference TRBV28 and TRBJ2-7, reads DVKVTQSSRYLVKRTGEKVFLECVQDMDHENMFWYRQDPGLGLRLIYFSYDVKMKEKGDIPEGYSVSREKKERFSLILESASTNQTSMYLCASSSGQGDHEQYFGPGTRLTVT.

This clone was found a few times. This chain uses TRBV7-3 with TRBJ2-2; 7 bases match TRBD2. The V gene's germline CDR1 is SGHTA and CDR2 FQGTGA. This CDR3 has 18 amino acids. The V gene end was trimmed by 1 base and the J gene end by 1 base; junction bases not matched to a gene: 9. The CDR3 region is CASSLNSGLRGNTGELFF. The CDR3 region has the DNA TGTGCCAGCAGCTTAAATAGCGGGTTACGCGGGAACACCGGGGAGCTGTTTTTT.

V usage is TRBV3-1 (or the pseudogene TRBV3-2) and J usage is TRBJ2-1, with TRBD2 as a possible D gene (5 bases). Trimming took 1 base from V and 6 from J, leaving 10 bases between them. The CDR3 sequence is 14 residues long. The V gene's germline CDR1 is LGHDT and CDR2 YNNKEL (reference sequence). CDR3 residues: CASSQGRLANEQFF. CDR3 nucleotides: TGTGCCAGCAGCCAAGGTCGTCTAGCCAATGAGCAGTTCTTC.

A few counts support this clone. The rearrangement uses TRBV6-1 and TRBJ1-6; D is uncertain. The V end lost 1 base, the J end lost 0 bases, and 13 bases lay between the germline ends. The CDR3 runs 18 residues. Germline V gene sequence: CDR1 MNHNS, CDR2 SASEGT. The DNA of the CDR3 is TGTGCCAGCAGTGAAGGTGGGGTCCGGGACTCCTATAATTCACCCCTCCACTTT. This sequence encodes CASSEGGVRDSYNSPLHF.

The chain has TRBV24-1 and TRBJ2-1, with 8 bases fitting TRBD2. This CDR3 is built from 14 residues. Germline trimming cut 9 bases from V and 4 bases from J; bases unmatched to any gene: 7. Germline V gives CDR1 KGHDR, CDR2 SFDVKD. In DNA form, the CDR3 reads TGTGCCACCGCGGGGGGTAGACGGTACAATGAGCAGTTCTTC. Translated, it gives CATAGGRRYNEQFF.

The gene calls are TRBV7-2 and TRBJ1-2; 8 nucleotides line up with TRBD1. From germline, CDR1 is SGHTA and CDR2 FQGNSA. V gave up 6 bases and J gave up 7 bases; unmatched junction bases: 16. The CDR3 is 16 amino acids. CDR3 amino acids: CASRTGGGHGTGGYTF. DNA of the CDR3: TGTGCCAGCAGAACAGGGGGGGGCCACGGCACGGGTGGCTACACCTTC.

The gene calls are TRBV28 and TRBJ1-1; D might be TRBD1 (5 bases). Germline CDR1 reads MDHEN; CDR2 reads SYDVKM. V lost 7 bases, J lost 5 bases, and 17 bases lay in between. The CDR3 extends over 14 amino acids. The CDR3 reads CASTRGGVMTEAFF. CDR3 in DNA: TGTGCCAGCACCCGTGGAGGGGTAATGACTGAAGCTTTCTTT. Looking up the rest from reference TRBV28 and TRBJ1-1 gives the full variable domain: DVKVTQSSRYLVKRTGEKVFLECVQDMDHENMFWYRQDPGLGLRLIYFSYDVKMKEKGDIPEGYSVSREKKERFSLILESASTNQTSMYLCASTRGGVMTEAFFGQGTRLTVV.

The chain uses TRBV27 and TRBJ1-5; maybe TRBD1 (5 bases). The ends were cut back, 0 bases at V and 5 bases at J, with 14 bases in the middle. CDR3 size: 16 residues. Germline V CDR1 and CDR2: MNHEY, SMNVEV (reference sequence). The CDR3 DNA is TGTGCCAGCAGTTTATCGGGGCCCTGGCGGCATCAGCCCCAGCATTTT. Its translation is CASSLSGPWRHQPQHF.

The rearrangement uses TRBV2 and TRBJ2-2, with 14 bases aligning to TRBD2. Per germline, CDR1 SNHLY and CDR2 FYNNEI. J was trimmed by 2 bases and V by 3 bases; bases with no gene match: 5. CDR3 length equals 18 residues. CDR3 sequence (DNA): TGTGCCAGCAGTGATTTAGGACTAGCGGGAGGAAACACCGGGGAGCTGTTTTTT. Translating gives CASSDLGLAGGNTGELFF.

The gene calls are TRBV24-1 and TRBJ2-1; 7 bases match TRBD2. CDR1 and CDR2 (germline): KGHDR, SFDVKD. The CDR3 loop spans 15 amino acids. Germline trimming cut 1 base from V and 8 bases from J; bases unmatched to any gene: 7. The CDR3: CATSDFEGGVHEQFF. CDR3 coding DNA: TGTGCCACCAGTGATTTTGAGGGAGGGGTCCATGAGCAGTTCTTC.

The gene calls are TRBV2 and TRBJ2-1; 11 bases match TRBD2. Trimming cost V 0 bases and J 0 bases; bases outside gene matches: 10. Germline V gene lookup returns CDR1 SNHLY and CDR2 FYNNEI. The CDR3 runs to 20 residues. In DNA, the CDR3 is TGTGCCAGCAGTGAAGCGCTTGGGACTAGCGGTAAGAGCTCCTACAATGAGCAGTTCTTC. This sequence encodes CASSEALGTSGKSSYNEQFF.

The CDR3 loop is CASRTTGLGNTIYF. The DNA for the CDR3 is TGTGCCAGCAGGACAACAGGGCTGGGAAACACCATATATTTT. The chain joins TRBV28 to TRBJ1-3, with D possibly matching TRBD1 (6 bases). Trimming took off 6 bases at V and 4 bases at J, with 13 bases between the two ends. The germline gives CDR1 MDHEN, CDR2 SYDVKM. The CDR3 runs 14 residues.

In its sample, this clone was seen once. V and J are TRBV2 and TRBJ1-2; D unclear. The CDR3 is 11 residues long. V was cut by 8 bases and J by 9 bases, with 13 bases left in between. Germline V gene data show CDR1 as SNHLY and CDR2 as FYNNEI. The CDR3 sequence is CASREGFRYTF. In nucleotides, the CDR3 is TGTGCCAGCCGCGAGGGCTTCCGCTACACCTTC.

J is TRBJ1-2 and V is TRBV28, with a weak D call TRBD1 (5 bases). V gave up 3 bases and J gave up 3 bases, with 23 bases separating them. The V gene's germline CDR1 is MDHEN and CDR2 SYDVKM. This CDR3 contains 18 residues. In DNA, the CDR3 is TGTGCCAGCAGTTTCCCAACCTATTGGACAAGGTATGACTATGGCTACACCTTC. Translating it yields CASSFPTYWTRYDYGYTF.

The CDR3 nucleotides are TGTGCCAGCAGCCAAGACAGTCCCTTCTCCTCTGGAAACACCATATATTTT. Its protein product is CASSQDSPFSSGNTIYF. The V gene is TRBV3-1 (or the pseudogene TRBV3-2), the J gene TRBJ1-3; D unclear. With 0 bases removed from V and 0 bases from J, the gap between germline ends came to 12 bases. This CDR3 comprises 17 residues. Germline values: CDR1 LGHDT, CDR2 YNNKEL (reference sequence).

This chain uses TRBV28 with TRBJ1-5, with 7 bases matching TRBD1. V shed 2 bases and J 5 bases; nucleotides not matched to a gene: 6. In germline, CDR1 is MDHEN, CDR2 SYDVKM. The CDR3 has 15 residues. The CDR3 nucleotides are TGTGCCAGCAGTTTAGGGGGACAGAGGGATCAGCCCCAGCATTTT. Translating it yields CASSLGGQRDQPQHF.

The rearrangement links TRBV19 to TRBJ1-5; D uncertain. The germline V gene has CDR1 LNHDA and CDR2 SQIVND (reference sequence). Trimming removed 2 bases from V and 5 bases from J, with 10 bases in between. CDR3 length: 14 residues. CDR3 nucleotides: TGTGCCAGTAGTATATTGGGAGGAGATCAGCCCCAGCATTTT. Its translation: CASSILGGDQPQHF.

The CDR3 is CASSEALLSIAAGGANVLTF. CDR3 in DNA: TGTGCCAGCAGTGAAGCGCTTCTTAGCATCGCCGCGGGGGGGGCCAACGTCCTGACTTTC. V gene TRBV2 combines with J gene TRBJ2-6; the D gene is possibly TRBD2 (6 bases). CDR3 length: 20 amino acids. Germline V lookup: CDR1 SNHLY, CDR2 FYNNEI. V shed 0 bases and J shed 4 bases, with 22 bases lying between them.